The subject of this entry is one TCR beta chain. This sample was taken from a study of blood T cell repertoires in COVID-19. The wider study: Donors in the United States, Italy and Spain gave samples during acute or convalescent COVID-19. The analysed material was cDNA or gDNA that came from T cells, B-cell-depleted T cells, or PBMCs.

Per germline, CDR1 SGHRS and CDR2 YFSETQ. CDR3 length: 17 residues. The V end lost 4 bases, the J end lost 5 bases, and 24 bases lay between the germline ends. As handled by the study authors: Amplifying reference gene primers gave estimates of nucleated cell counts. Sequencing used immunoSEQ multiplex PCR; TCRdb keeps in-frame clones, though not all of them. V, J and clone size are those of that table, while D and trimming were read from the DNA. The sample carries over 350,000 clones, approximately 90% recorded once. The chain employs TRBV5-1 and TRBJ1-1; D call uncertain. The sequenced material came from peripheral blood. The sequence was collected from a young woman with active or convalescent COVID-19. Here the CDR3 DNA reads TGCGCCAGCAGCCCCTTATGGGGTCGGGGTAAGTGGACTGAAGCTTTCTTT. Translation: CASSPLWGRGKWTEAFF.